The 29 T cell receptor beta chains in this list originate from one sample, sequenced in a study of cytomegalovirus exposure and HLA in healthy donors. The study ran its PCR with 60 Vbeta and 13 Jbeta primers. Profiled with immunoSEQ multiplex PCR; TCRdb holds only in-frame clones, not every one. The data hold about 170,000 clones, with approximately 76% observed a single time. The sample comprised PBMCs. The origin of the receptors is a woman between 18 and 29 years old in good health and CMV-seropositive.

This clone was counted between two and nine times. The V gene is TRBV4-2, the J gene TRBJ2-2; TRBD1 might be the D (6 bases). The CDR3 extends over 14 amino acids. Per the germline V gene, CDR1 is LGHNA and CDR2 is YNFKEQ. The ends were cut back, 4 bases at V and 5 bases at J, with 11 bases in the middle. The CDR3 coding sequence is TGTGCCAGCAGCCGGCAGGGGAAAACCGGGGAGCTGTTTTTT. This gives the protein CASSRQGKTGELFF.

The V gene is TRBV30, the J gene TRBJ2-5; D not resolved. Germline V CDR1 and CDR2: GTSNPN, SVGIG (reference sequence). The CDR3 is 11 amino acids. Trimming took off 4 bases at V and 5 bases at J, with 8 bases between the two ends. The chain's CDR3 is CAWTRMETQYF. CDR3 nucleotide sequence: TGTGCCTGGACTAGGATGGAGACCCAGTACTTC.

The chain employs TRBV6-6 and TRBJ2-5, with TRBD2 as a possible D gene (5 bases). Germline CDR1 MNHNY, CDR2 SVGAGI (reference sequence). This CDR3 has 13 residues. The germline V and J ends were trimmed by 2 bases and 5 bases, with 9 bases remaining between them. The CDR3 reads CASSYQTGETQYF. CDR3 nucleotides: TGTGCCAGCAGTTACCAAACGGGGGAGACCCAGTACTTC.

The rearrangement joins TRBV9 to TRBJ2-1; 10 bases line up with TRBD2. The CDR3 is 17 amino acids. Germline values: CDR1 SGDLS, CDR2 YYNGEE. J lost 6 bases, V lost 0 bases, and 9 bases had no gene match. The CDR3 region is CASSVVPAGGPGNEQFF. The CDR3 DNA reads as TGTGCCAGCAGCGTAGTCCCAGCGGGGGGGCCGGGCAATGAGCAGTTCTTC.

The chain recombines TRBV5-1 with TRBJ1-6; D is uncertain. Germline V gene sequence: CDR1 SGHRS, CDR2 YFSETQ. This CDR3 has 14 residues. With 2 bases removed from V and 9 bases from J, the gap between germline ends came to 12 bases. As DNA, the CDR3 is TGCGCCAGCAGCTTCCCGGGGAGAGGTTCACCCCTCCACTTT. This gives the protein CASSFPGRGSPLHF.

The V call is TRBV11-2, the J call TRBJ2-5; 8 nucleotides agree with TRBD1. With 0 bases clipped from V and 5 bases from J, the junction kept 11 bases outside the gene matches. The length of the CDR3 is 17 residues. Per germline, CDR1 SGHAT and CDR2 FQNNGV. CDR3 DNA: TGTGCCAGCAGCTTAGATGCTCTCCCAGGGGGCCGGGAGACCCAGTACTTC. It yields the protein CASSLDALPGGRETQYF.

The sample holds one count of this clone. The sample contains more than one DNA sequence encoding this CDR3. The chain carries TRBV7-2 and TRBJ2-7; the match to TRBD2 covers 11 bases. V dropped 4 bases and J dropped 2; count of bases not matched to a gene: 10. Germline CDR1 is SGHTA and CDR2 is FQGNSA. The CDR3 contains 17 residues. CDR3 sequence (DNA): TGTGCCAGCAGCTCCTACCCGACTAGCGGGGTAACCTACGAGCAGTACTTC. Amino acid sequence: CASSSYPTSGVTYEQYF.

This chain connects TRBV5-1 to TRBJ1-2; D gene uncertain. Germline assignment: CDR1 SGHRS and CDR2 YFSETQ. CDR3 length equals 14 residues. V was clipped by 0 bases and J by 7 bases, with 13 bases between them. The DNA for the CDR3 is TGCGCCAGCAGCTTGGCAGAGGGTTTGGGTGGCTACACCTTC. Translated, it gives CASSLAEGLGGYTF. The full variable domain, in which reference TRBV5-1 and TRBJ1-2 provide the parts outside the CDR3, is KAGVTQTPRYLIKTRGQQVTLSCSPISGHRSVSWYQQTPGQGLQFLFEYFSETQRNKGNFPGRFSGRQFSNSRSEMNVSTLELGDSALYLCASSLAEGLGGYTFGSGTRLTVV.

The rearrangement uses TRBV5-4 and TRBJ2-1, with 8 nucleotides matching TRBD2. Germline V CDR1 and CDR2: SGHNT, YYREEE (reference sequence). This CDR3 region has 15 residues. Unmatched junction bases numbered 12, after V lost 5 bases and J lost 8 bases. CDR3 amino acids: CASSKGAGVIDEQFF. Here the CDR3 DNA reads TGTGCCAGCAGTAAAGGAGCGGGGGTCATAGATGAGCAGTTCTTC.

This clone was counted a few times. The chain is built from TRBV5-6 and TRBJ1-1; D is unresolved. The V gene's germline CDR1 is SGHDT and CDR2 YYEEEE. V was trimmed by 4 bases and J by 0 bases, leaving 13 bases between them. The CDR3 covers 15 residues. The CDR3 is CASSLSPGLNTEAFF. The CDR3 nucleotides read TGTGCCAGCAGCCTGAGCCCCGGGTTGAACACTGAAGCTTTCTTT. The whole variable domain, filled in from reference TRBV5-6 and TRBJ1-1, reads DAGVTQSPTHLIKTRGQQVTLRCSPKSGHDTVSWYQQALGQGPQFIFQYYEEEERQRGNFPDRFSGHQFPNYSSELNVNALLLGDSALYLCASSLSPGLNTEAFFGQGTRLTVV.

The CDR3 coding sequence is TGCGCCAGCAGCCAAGATCGGGGGAGGCCGGGTGAGCAGTTCTTC. Amino acids: CASSQDRGRPGEQFF. V usage is TRBV4-3 and J usage is TRBJ2-1, with D maybe TRBD2 (6 bases). The germline V and J ends were trimmed by 0 bases and 9 bases, with 15 bases remaining between them. The V gene's germline CDR1 is LGHNA and CDR2 YSLEER. The CDR3 extends over 15 amino acids.

This clone was counted a few times. The rearrangement joins TRBV12-5 to TRBJ2-1; no clear D. The ends were cut back, 5 bases at V and 0 bases at J, with 8 bases in the middle. The germline CDR1 and CDR2 sequences are LGHNT and FRNRAP. The CDR3 consists of 14 residues. CDR3 nucleotides: TGTGCTAGTGGTAAGACGGGCTCCTACAATGAGCAGTTCTTC. Amino acids: CASGKTGSYNEQFF.

The rearrangement joins TRBV5-4 to TRBJ2-1; 12 positions match TRBD2. V lost 1 base, J lost 3 bases, and 2 bases stayed unmatched. Germline CDR1 is SGHNT and CDR2 is YYREEE (reference sequence). There are 16 residues in the CDR3. The CDR3 nucleotides read TGTGCCAGCAGCTTGACTAGCGGGGGGTACTACAATGAGCAGTTCTTC. It specifies CASSLTSGGYYNEQFF.

This chain uses TRBV18 with TRBJ1-4; 9 bases are a match to TRBD1. The trim removed 1 base at V and 6 bases at J, leaving 0 bases unmatched. The CDR3 length is 14 residues. Germline assignment: CDR1 KGHSH and CDR2 LQKENI. The CDR3 DNA follows: TGTGCCAGCTCACCACGGACAGGGGATGAAAAACTGTTTTTT. Protein: CASSPRTGDEKLFF.

The rearrangement joins TRBV6-6 to TRBJ1-1, with TRBD1 as a possible D gene (5 bases). CDR3 size: 13 residues. Trimming stripped 6 bases from V and 4 bases from J, with 12 bases between. Germline assignment: CDR1 MNHNY and CDR2 SVGAGI (reference sequence). The CDR3 sequence is CASSPFGGTEAFF. In nucleotides, the CDR3 is TGTGCCAGCAGCCCTTTCGGGGGCACTGAAGCTTTCTTT.

J is TRBJ2-7 and V is TRBV7-9, with 8 bases aligning to TRBD1. The CDR3 is 14 amino acids. Germline CDR1 is SEHNR and CDR2 is FQNEAQ (reference sequence). Here the CDR3 DNA reads TGTTCCACTTCGGACAGGGATGATGCCTACGAGCAGTACTTC. This gives the protein CSTSDRDDAYEQYF.

Notes on this clone: At one end, the junction sequence differs from germline, possibly due to a read error. J is TRBJ2-7 and V is TRBV7-9, with TRBD1 matching over 9 bases. The length of the CDR3 is 13 residues. Per the germline V gene, CDR1 is SEHNR and CDR2 is FQNEAQ (reference sequence). Here the CDR3 reads CSSSLKQGAEQYF. The CDR3 nucleotides read TGTTCCAGCAGCTTAAAACAGGGGGCCGAGCAGTACTTC.

CDR3 in DNA: TGTGCCAGTGCCCTAACAGTAAACACTGAAGCTTTCTTT. Amino acids: CASALTVNTEAFF. The chain recombines TRBV19 with TRBJ1-1; unclear D gene. Trimming removed 8 bases at V and 2 bases at J, with 12 bases between. CDR1 and CDR2 from the germline V gene are LNHDA and SQIVND (reference sequence). The CDR3 has 13 residues.

This clone was counted a few times. This sequence joins TRBV6-4 and TRBJ1-6; 7 nucleotides agree with TRBD1. Germline V gives CDR1 MRHNA, CDR2 SNTAGT. V shed 6 bases, J shed 0 bases, and the junction held 8 bases outside the gene matches. CDR3 length: 17 residues. CDR3 sequence (DNA): TGTGCCAGCAGGGACACGGGACAGCCCTCCTATAATTCACCCCTCCACTTT. This gives the protein CASRDTGQPSYNSPLHF.

The J gene is TRBJ2-2, the V gene TRBV5-1; 7 positions agree with TRBD1. Germline V lookup: CDR1 SGHRS, CDR2 YFSETQ. The CDR3 length is 16 residues. J lost 5 bases, V lost 0 bases, and 7 bases had no gene match. DNA of the CDR3: TGCGCCAGCAGCTTGGATGAGGGGGCTTGGACCGGGGAGCTGTTTTTT. Translation gives CASSLDEGAWTGELFF. The variable domain in full, completed from reference TRBV5-1 and TRBJ2-2, reads KAGVTQTPRYLIKTRGQQVTLSCSPISGHRSVSWYQQTPGQGLQFLFEYFSETQRNKGNFPGRFSGRQFSNSRSEMNVSTLELGDSALYLCASSLDEGAWTGELFFGEGSRLTVL.

This clone was seen a few times. The chain couples TRBV7-2 to TRBJ1-1; D is unclear. CDR1 SGHTA and CDR2 FQGNSA come from the germline V gene. V lost 3 bases to trimming and J lost 4 bases, with 12 bases between them. The CDR3 extends over 14 amino acids. CDR3 residues: CASSFGRSGTEAFF. CDR3 in DNA: TGTGCCAGCAGCTTCGGCAGATCGGGCACTGAAGCTTTCTTT. Full variable domain (remainder filled in from reference TRBV7-2 and TRBJ1-1): GAGVSQSPSNKVTEKGKDVELRCDPISGHTALYWYRQSLGQGLEFLIYFQGNSAPDKSGLPSDRFSAERTGGSVSTLTIQRTQQEDSAVYLCASSFGRSGTEAFFGQGTRLTVV.

The chain combines TRBV15 with TRBJ1-4; TRBD1 matches 9 bases. After removal of 3 bases from V and 8 bases from J, the junction contained 7 bases not matched to a gene. This CDR3 region has 15 residues. Looked up from germline, CDR1 is LNHNV and CDR2 is YYDKDF (reference sequence). The chain's CDR3 is CATSRDRGRGEKLFF. CDR3 coding DNA: TGTGCCACCAGCAGGGACAGGGGCAGGGGGGAAAAACTGTTTTTT.

J is TRBJ1-6 and V is TRBV19; TRBD1 aligns across 7 bases. V trimming: 4 bases; J trimming: 9 bases; junction bases outside the gene matches: 6. The CDR3 extends over 14 amino acids. Germline CDR1 LNHDA, CDR2 SQIVND (reference sequence). CDR3 nucleotide sequence: TGTGCCAGTAGTACGGGACAGAAAGTTTCACCCCTCCACTTT. It encodes CASSTGQKVSPLHF.

V and J are TRBV5-6 and TRBJ1-1; D possibly corresponds to TRBD1 (6 bases). CDR1 and CDR2 (germline): SGHDT, YYEEEE. This CDR3 comprises 13 residues. V was shortened by 0 bases and J by 6 bases, with 9 bases between the two germline ends. CDR3 residues: CASSLDRVAEAFF. The DNA of the CDR3 is TGTGCCAGCAGCTTGGACAGGGTGGCTGAAGCTTTCTTT.

The rearrangement links TRBV7-8 to TRBJ1-1; possibly TRBD1 for D (6 bases). Trimming pared 7 bases from V and 8 bases from J, leaving 20 bases between. The CDR3 extends over 14 amino acids. Germline V CDR1 and CDR2: SGHVS, FQNEAQ. CDR3 amino acids: CASTQGPTYSEAFF. The CDR3 nucleotides read TGTGCCAGCACCCAGGGGCCGACATATTCCGAAGCTTTCTTT.

The chain employs TRBV28 and TRBJ2-3; D gene unclear. The CDR3 has 13 amino acids. Germline loops: CDR1 MDHEN, CDR2 SYDVKM. V was clipped by 1 base and J by 6 bases, with 8 bases between them. The CDR3 loop is CASSLSHSDTQYF. Written as DNA, the CDR3 is TGTGCCAGCAGTTTATCCCACTCGGATACGCAGTATTTT.

This clone was counted a single time. The CDR3 DNA is TGTGCCAGCAGCTTAGGGTACTCTGAAGCTTTCTTT. It codes for CASSLGYSEAFF. The chain couples TRBV7-8 to TRBJ1-1; D is ambiguous. The CDR3 contains 12 residues. Trimming pared 1 base from V and 6 bases from J, leaving 6 bases between. Germline V CDR1 and CDR2: SGHVS, FQNEAQ.

This clone was observed a few times. The V call is TRBV28, the J call TRBJ2-7; D unresolved. The CDR3 runs to 18 residues. V dropped 5 bases and J dropped 3 bases, with 26 bases sitting between them. Germline-derived CDR1 and CDR2 are MDHEN and SYDVKM. The CDR3 coding sequence is TGTGCCAGCAGTCCCAGCGATCTTGGGTTGAAATACAACTACGAGCAGTACTTC. It specifies CASSPSDLGLKYNYEQYF.

V gene TRBV28 combines with J gene TRBJ1-5; no definite D call. CDR3 size: 14 residues. The ends were cut back, 8 bases at V and 7 bases at J, with 18 bases in the middle. The germline CDR1 and CDR2 sequences are MDHEN and SYDVKM. The CDR3 DNA follows: TGTGCCAGCGTCAGACTGATACGTGAACAGCCCCAGCATTTT. Its protein product is CASVRLIREQPQHF.